One and the same sample provided the 11 T cell receptor beta chains below, sequenced in a study of blood T cell repertoires in COVID-19. Libraries were prepared by immunoSEQ multiplex PCR; TCRdb keeps only in-frame clonotypes and omits some of them. This sample has approximately 190,000 clones, with 75% to 95% found just once. The sequencing sample was made of peripheral blood. Source of these receptors: a man in his fifties or sixties with acute or convalescent COVID-19.

The chain links TRBV7-3 to TRBJ2-5, with 9 bases lining up with TRBD2. In germline, CDR1 is SGHTA, CDR2 FQGTGA. The V segment lost 5 bases and the J segment 4 bases; nucleotides outside the gene matches: 11. The CDR3 covers 16 residues. CDR3 loop: CASSVKSASGVETQYF. The CDR3 coding sequence is TGTGCCAGCAGCGTAAAATCAGCTAGCGGGGTAGAGACCCAGTACTTC.

The chain combines TRBV5-1 with TRBJ2-1; perhaps TRBD1 as D (5 bases). CDR3 length equals 16 residues. The germline gives CDR1 SGHRS, CDR2 YFSETQ. The V end lost 1 base, the J end lost 3 bases, and 14 bases lay between the germline ends. The CDR3 protein is CASSLTRVSGYNEQFF. CDR3 sequence (DNA): TGCGCCAGCAGCTTGACCAGGGTGTCTGGCTACAATGAGCAGTTCTTC. The full variable domain, with the rest looked up from reference TRBV5-1 and TRBJ2-1, is KAGVTQTPRYLIKTRGQQVTLSCSPISGHRSVSWYQQTPGQGLQFLFEYFSETQRNKGNFPGRFSGRQFSNSRSEMNVSTLELGDSALYLCASSLTRVSGYNEQFFGPGTRLTVL.

V usage is TRBV25-1 and J usage is TRBJ1-1; possibly TRBD1 for D (5 bases). Germline assignment: CDR1 MGHDK and CDR2 SYGVNS. Between the trimmed V and J ends, which lost 2 bases and 6 bases, there was a span of 7 bases. The CDR3 loop spans 12 amino acids. As DNA, the CDR3 is TGTGCCAGCAGTGAAAGGGGCTCTGAAGCTTTCTTT. Its translation is CASSERGSEAFF.

V is TRBV11-1 and J is TRBJ2-7; D remains unclear. V was clipped by 5 bases and J by 2 bases, with 13 bases between them. Germline V gene sequence: CDR1 SGHAT, CDR2 FQDESV (reference sequence). CDR3 length: 14 amino acids. Here the CDR3 reads CASSRDSTAYEQYV. The CDR3 bases are TGTGCCAGCAGCCGCGACTCCACCGCCTACGAGCAGTACGTC.

With regard to this clone: The same CDR3 is also encoded by other DNA sequences in this sample. The V gene is TRBV6-6, the J gene TRBJ1-2; TRBD1 is a possible D gene (6 bases). There are 14 residues in the CDR3. CDR1 and CDR2 (germline): MNHNY, SVGAGI (reference sequence). Trimming took 0 bases from V and 4 from J, leaving 9 bases between them. The CDR3 DNA reads TGTGCCAGCAGTTACTCACAGGGTTTCTATGGCTACACCTTC. Its translation is CASSYSQGFYGYTF.

This sequence joins TRBV7-8 and TRBJ2-1, with 9 positions matching TRBD2. The V segment lost 5 bases and the J segment 1 base; nucleotides outside the gene matches: 12. Germline CDR1 reads SGHVS; CDR2 reads FQNEAQ. The CDR3 spans 18 residues. CDR3 protein: CASSPPRIAGASYNEQFF. The CDR3 nucleotides are TGTGCCAGCAGCCCCCCGAGGATAGCGGGAGCATCCTACAATGAGCAGTTCTTC.

The gene calls are TRBV19 and TRBJ1-5, with a weak D call TRBD1 (5 bases). The CDR3 has 15 residues. Trimming removed 6 bases from V and 0 bases from J, with 12 bases in between. Germline-derived CDR1 and CDR2 are LNHDA and SQIVND (reference sequence). The DNA of the CDR3 is TGTGCCAGTAGCCCAGGGATGTATAGCAATCAGCCCCAGCATTTT. It specifies CASSPGMYSNQPQHF.

The chain joins TRBV27 to TRBJ1-5, with D unclear. The V end lost 1 base, the J end lost 0 bases, and 10 bases lay between the germline ends. CDR1 MNHEY and CDR2 SMNVEV come from the germline V gene (reference sequence). The CDR3 has 16 amino acids. The CDR3 loop is CASSLLGGNSNQPQHF. The CDR3 DNA reads as TGTGCCAGCAGTTTATTAGGAGGTAATAGCAATCAGCCCCAGCATTTT.

The V and J genes are TRBV15 and TRBJ2-5; TRBD2 matches at 11 bases. The ends lost 3 bases at V and 1 base at J; junction bases unmatched: 4. The CDR3 extends over 16 amino acids. Per the germline V gene, CDR1 is LNHNV and CDR2 is YYDKDF (reference sequence). The CDR3 region is CATSSGLAGPQETQYF. The CDR3 nucleotides are TGTGCCACCAGCAGTGGACTAGCGGGCCCCCAAGAGACCCAGTACTTC.

The genes are TRBV28 and TRBJ1-1; possibly TRBD1 for D (5 bases). Germline CDR1 MDHEN, CDR2 SYDVKM. The CDR3 covers 13 residues. The V gene lost 1 base and the J gene lost 3 bases, with 6 bases spanning the gap. The CDR3 is CASSLLGHTEAFF. The CDR3 DNA reads TGTGCCAGCAGTTTATTGGGGCACACTGAAGCTTTCTTT.

This chain links TRBV14 with TRBJ2-2, with TRBD1 matching 8 bases. Germline CDR1 is SGHDN and CDR2 is FVKESK. The CDR3 covers 18 residues. J was trimmed by 1 base and V by 0 bases; bases with no gene match: 7. The CDR3 sequence: CASSQELSGTGNTGELFF. The CDR3 DNA is TGTGCCAGCAGCCAAGAGCTCTCCGGGACAGGGAACACCGGGGAGCTGTTTTTT.